This T cell receptor (beta chain) comes out of a study of T cells after yellow fever vaccination. Broader study findings: Reappearing after the booster were most of the clones from primary vaccination (less than 98% CD4, 88% CD8).

In this sample, this clonotype turned up many times. Its antigen remains unidentified. The CDR3 contains 16 residues. V dropped 0 bases and J dropped 4 bases, with 15 bases sitting between them. CDR1 and CDR2 (germline): SGHVS, FNYEAQ. One entry per CDR3 protein, called by TCRdb with MiXCR from the 5' RACE reads. Of roughly 190,000 distinct CDR3 sequences listed, roughly 9.6% were seen once; the top ten hold 35% to 40%. This TCR came from a man younger than 35 who received the YFV17D yellow fever vaccine. Sequences were derived from CD8+ T cells sorted from PBMCs, sampled 15 days after the yellow fever booster vaccination. The genes are TRBV7-6 and TRBJ1-2, with D uncertain. DNA for the CDR3: TGTGCCAGCAGCTTAGCGTCAGGAATGGGCGTCTATGGCTACACCTTC. It specifies CASSLASGMGVYGYTF.